The 2 T cell receptor beta chains reported below all come from one sample, sequenced in a study of post-analysis software for immune sequencing data. What these receptors recognize is not known. The study, taken as a whole, reports: In patients, about 5 TRBV segments were more frequent than in controls, with TRBV5-6, TRBV5-1 and TRBV20-1 among them.

Every TCR beta cDNA library bore unique molecular identifiers. TCRdb analysed the PCR reads with MiXCR anew, one entry per CDR3 protein. The repertoire holds about 570,000 distinct CDR3 sequences, with approximately 34% as singletons. The sequenced sample was blood. The receptors stem from a girl aged 2-17 years with multiple sclerosis.

The chain links TRBV5-5 to TRBJ1-1, with D perhaps TRBD1 (5 bases). Per germline, CDR1 SGHKS and CDR2 YYEKEE (reference sequence). The CDR3 length is 14 residues. Trimming removed 4 bases at V and 4 bases at J, with 14 bases between. The CDR3 loop reads CASSRGGDTTEAFF. The CDR3 nucleotides read TGTGCCAGCAGCCGGGGAGGGGATACCACTGAAGCTTTCTTT.

This clonotype was detected only a few times. The gene calls are TRBV5-1 and TRBJ1-1, with D maybe TRBD1 (5 bases). Trimming removed 0 bases from V and 4 bases from J, with 10 bases in between. CDR1 and CDR2 from the germline V gene are SGHRS and YFSETQ. CDR3 length equals 14 residues. In nucleotides, the CDR3 is TGCGCCAGCAGCTTGGAAAGGGGTATCACTGAAGCTTTCTTT. Its protein product is CASSLERGITEAFF.